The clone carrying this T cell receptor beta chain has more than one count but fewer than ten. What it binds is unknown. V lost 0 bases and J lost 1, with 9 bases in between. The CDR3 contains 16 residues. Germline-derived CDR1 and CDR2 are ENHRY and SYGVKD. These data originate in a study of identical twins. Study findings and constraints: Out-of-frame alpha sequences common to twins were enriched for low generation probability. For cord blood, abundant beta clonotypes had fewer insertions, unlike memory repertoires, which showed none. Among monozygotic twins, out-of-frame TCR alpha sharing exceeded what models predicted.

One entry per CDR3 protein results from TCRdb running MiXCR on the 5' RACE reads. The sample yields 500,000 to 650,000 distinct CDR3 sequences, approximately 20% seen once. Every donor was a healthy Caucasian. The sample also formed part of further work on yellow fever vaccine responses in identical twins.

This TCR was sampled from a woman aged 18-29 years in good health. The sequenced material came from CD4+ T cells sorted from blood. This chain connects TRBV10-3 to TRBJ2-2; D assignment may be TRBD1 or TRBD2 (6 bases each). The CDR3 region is CAISESRGVNTGELFF. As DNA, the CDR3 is TGTGCCATCAGTGAGTCGAGGGGGGTGAACACCGGGGAGCTGTTTTTT.